The clone carrying this TCR beta chain was seen ten or more times. These data come from a study of human T cells and chemical hapten exposure. Separate cDNA molecules received unique molecular identifiers, which the library attached to them. From the RACE reads, TCRdb called clonotypes with MiXCR, one entry per CDR3 protein. The sample gives just under 350,000 distinct CDR3 sequences, around 7% of which show up once; roughly 8% is in the top ten. The sample's time point: patch test 1, 2 weeks after DPC sensitization. Treatment described: therapeutic diphenylcyclopropenone sensitization with weekly scalp DPC. Ahead of applying each patch test, blood was sampled. The germline V gene has CDR1 SQVTM and CDR2 ANQGSEA. The CDR3 length is 13 residues. V lost 4 bases to trimming and J lost 5 bases; unmatched junction nucleotides: 6.

This chain links TRBV29-1 with TRBJ2-5, with TRBD1 matching 8 bases. The sample in question was whole blood, obtained in connection with sensitization to the hapten diphenylcyclopropenone (DPC). The receptor's source is a woman aged 18-30 years with alopecia areata. Some clones in this sample may be carry-over from other donors' samples. Written as DNA, the CDR3 is TGCAGCGTTGCCGGACAGGGTGCGGAGACCCAGTACTTC. Its translation: CSVAGQGAETQYF.